One sample yielded the 29 T cell receptor beta chains listed below, sequenced in a study of blood T cell repertoires in COVID-19. Repertoires were generated with immunoSEQ multiplex PCR, while TCRdb's copy carries only in-frame clones and drops some. The sample consists of around 270,000 clones, about 90% of them appearing once. Sequenced sample: PBMCs or T cells enriched from blood (not recorded which). These receptors all come from a woman aged 40-49 years who had been exposed to COVID-19.

This clone was picked up one time. Sequence at one end of the junction differs from germline and may be a read error. V and J are TRBV5-1 and TRBJ2-5; D might be TRBD1 (6 bases). In germline, CDR1 is SGHRS, CDR2 YFSETQ. The CDR3 sequence is 16 residues long. Here the CDR3 DNA reads TGTGCCAGCAGGTCTCAGGGGATGTGGGGTCAAGAGACCCAGTACTTC. Amino acids: CASRSQGMWGQETQYF.

The V gene is TRBV9, the J gene TRBJ2-2; 9 positions agree with TRBD2. The V and J ends lost 4 bases and 3 bases, in that order; junction bases with no gene match: 7. Germline loops: CDR1 SGDLS, CDR2 YYNGEE. The CDR3 totals 16 residues. The CDR3 protein is CASSPTGLAYTGELFF. CDR3 DNA sequence: TGTGCCAGCAGCCCCACGGGACTAGCATACACCGGGGAGCTGTTTTTT.

Here the CDR3 reads CASSFNPGVEQYV. The CDR3 bases are TGTGCCAGCAGTTTCAATCCAGGGGTCGAGCAGTACGTC. The J gene is TRBJ2-7, the V gene TRBV28, with D tentatively TRBD1 (6 bases). CDR1 and CDR2 from the germline V gene are MDHEN and SYDVKM. V was clipped by 3 bases and J by 6 bases, with 12 bases between them. The CDR3 extends over 13 amino acids.

The chain has TRBV12-3 or TRBV12-4 and TRBJ1-3; D is uncertain. With 2 bases removed from V and 5 bases from J, the gap between germline ends came to 7 bases. The CDR3 consists of 13 residues. The CDR3 reads CASSLSPRNTIYF. The DNA for the CDR3 is TGTGCCAGCAGTTTATCCCCCAGAAACACCATATATTTT.

V usage is TRBV5-1 and J usage is TRBJ1-1; 7 bases are shared with TRBD1. Germline-derived CDR1 and CDR2 are SGHRS and YFSETQ. CDR3 length equals 17 residues. Trimming took 0 bases from V and 0 from J; bases not matched to a gene: 8. This CDR3 is CASSLGSGTAMNTEAFF. The CDR3 DNA sequence: TGCGCCAGCAGCTTGGGTTCCGGGACAGCAATGAACACTGAAGCTTTCTTT.

This clone appeared once. As DNA, the CDR3 is TGTGCCAGCAGTTCAATCTCGACTTATCAGCCCCAGCATTTT. It is translated as CASSSISTYQPQHF. V usage is TRBV6-5 and J usage is TRBJ1-5, with unresolved D. Between the trimmed V and J ends, which lost 4 bases and 5 bases, there was a span of 12 bases. Germline-derived CDR1 and CDR2 are MNHEY and SVGAGI. This CDR3 contains 14 residues.

Only one count was recorded for this clone. The chain joins TRBV3-1 (or the pseudogene TRBV3-2) to TRBJ2-1; TRBD2 matches at 10 bases. The CDR3 is made up of 17 amino acids. V trimming: 1 base; J trimming: 4 bases; junction bases outside the gene matches: 7. Per the germline V gene, CDR1 is LGHDT and CDR2 is YNNKEL (reference sequence). The DNA of the CDR3 is TGTGCCAGCAGCCAAGCTCGAGAGCGGGAGGGTTACAATGAGCAGTTCTTC. This translates into CASSQAREREGYNEQFF.

This chain connects TRBV7-3 to TRBJ2-3, with a weak D call TRBD2 (5 bases). This CDR3 contains 18 residues. Germline V gene sequence: CDR1 SGHTA, CDR2 FQGTGA. Trimming shortened V by 1 base and J by 2 bases, and 19 bases separated the two germline ends. CDR3 protein: CASSLNLAGPRFTDTQYF. In DNA form, the CDR3 reads TGTGCCAGCAGCTTAAATTTGGCGGGCCCTCGATTCACAGATACGCAGTATTTT. Complete variable domain (other parts from reference TRBV7-3 and TRBJ2-3): GAGVSQTPSNKVTEKGKYVELRCDPISGHTALYWYRQSLGQGPEFLIYFQGTGAADDSGLPNDRFFAVRPEGSVSTLKIQRTERGDSAVYLCASSLNLAGPRFTDTQYFGPGTRLTVL.

With regard to this clone: The sample has other DNA sequences that encode this CDR3 too. This chain joins TRBV9 and TRBJ2-3; D gene uncertain. The germline gives CDR1 SGDLS, CDR2 YYNGEE. The CDR3 sequence is 13 residues long. Between the trimmed V and J ends, which lost 1 base and 1 base, there was a span of 4 bases. CDR3 coding DNA: TGTGCCAGCAGCGTAACGGGCACAGATACGCAGTATTTT. Protein: CASSVTGTDTQYF.

The chain has TRBV4-3 and TRBJ2-1; TRBD1 aligns across 7 bases. Germline CDR1 is LGHNA and CDR2 is YSLEER. The CDR3 runs to 20 residues. V trimming: 4 bases; J trimming: 0 bases; junction bases outside the gene matches: 18. CDR3 coding DNA: TGCGCCAGCAGCCGAGTTGGGGCAGGACAGGCGCTGAGCTCCTACAATGAGCAGTTCTTC. Amino acids: CASSRVGAGQALSSYNEQFF.

The chain couples TRBV7-3 to TRBJ1-6, with no clear D. The CDR3 is made up of 13 amino acids. The V end lost 4 bases, the J end lost 8 bases, and 9 bases lay between the germline ends. The germline V gene encodes CDR1 SGHTA and CDR2 FQGTGA. The CDR3 protein is CASSSRGDSPLHF. For the CDR3, the DNA is TGTGCCAGCAGCTCCCGCGGGGATTCACCCCTCCACTTT.

V is TRBV14 and J is TRBJ2-3; D may be TRBD1 (5 bases). Trimming took 4 bases from V and 6 from J, leaving 17 bases between them. The CDR3 covers 15 residues. CDR1 SGHDN and CDR2 FVKESK come from the germline V gene. CDR3 sequence reads: CASSLREGSRDTQYF. The DNA for the CDR3 is TGTGCCAGCAGCCTCAGGGAAGGGTCCCGGGATACGCAGTATTTT.

The V and J genes are TRBV7-9 and TRBJ1-2; possible D gene TRBD1, 6 bases. V was clipped by 0 bases and J by 3 bases, with 8 bases between them. The CDR3 is 14 residues long. CDR1 and CDR2 (germline): SEHNR, FQNEAQ (reference sequence). The CDR3 spells CASSLADRYYGYTF. In DNA form, the CDR3 reads TGTGCCAGCAGCTTAGCTGACAGGTACTATGGCTACACCTTC.

The gene calls are TRBV3-1 (or the pseudogene TRBV3-2) and TRBJ1-2; TRBD1 might be the D (6 bases). This CDR3 contains 16 residues. Germline V gene lookup returns CDR1 LGHDT and CDR2 YNNKEL (reference sequence). The V end lost 3 bases, the J end lost 8 bases, and 22 bases lay between the germline ends. The CDR3 nucleotides are TGTGCCAGCAGCCAGGCTAGACAGGCCTCGGGTGGAGGCTACACCTTC. Translating it yields CASSQARQASGGGYTF.

The V and J genes are TRBV7-9 and TRBJ1-2; D gene unclear. This CDR3 comprises 14 residues. V lost 7 bases and J 5 bases, leaving 17 bases between the germline ends. CDR1 is SEHNR and CDR2 is FQNEAQ in the germline V gene (reference sequence). In DNA, the CDR3 is TGTGCCAGCACCTTGATTGAGTTTGGTTATGGCTACACCTTC. It is translated as CASTLIEFGYGYTF.

This chain links TRBV7-6 with TRBJ2-2, with 13 bases lining up with TRBD2. There are 18 residues in the CDR3. Looked up from germline, CDR1 is SGHVS and CDR2 is FNYEAQ. V lost 6 bases and J lost 0; bases outside the gene matches: 7. The CDR3 region is CASRPGLAGNANTGELFF. CDR3 nucleotide sequence: TGTGCCAGCAGGCCGGGACTAGCGGGGAACGCGAACACCGGGGAGCTGTTTTTT.

The chain carries TRBV7-2 and TRBJ1-2; 11 bases are shared with TRBD1. There are 16 residues in the CDR3. Germline CDR1 and CDR2: SGHTA and FQGNSA. After removal of 5 bases from V and 2 bases from J, the junction contained 7 bases not matched to a gene. The CDR3 region is CASSRGQGVANYGYTF. CDR3 nucleotides: TGTGCCAGCAGCCGGGGACAGGGGGTTGCGAACTATGGCTACACCTTC.

The chain combines TRBV11-2 with TRBJ1-1; unclear D gene. CDR1 is SGHAT and CDR2 is FQNNGV in the germline V gene. V was pared by 5 bases and J by 2 bases, with 9 bases between. This CDR3 is built from 13 residues. The CDR3: CASSDGVNTEAFF. DNA of the CDR3: TGTGCCAGCAGCGACGGGGTTAACACTGAAGCTTTCTTT.

This clone has just one count. The chain joins TRBV28 to TRBJ1-2; the match to TRBD1 covers 8 bases. J lost 8 bases, V lost 6 bases, and 8 bases had no gene match. The germline V gene has CDR1 MDHEN and CDR2 SYDVKM. The CDR3 sequence is 13 residues long. The CDR3 protein is CASRSDRGNGYTF. The CDR3 nucleotides are TGTGCCAGCAGGTCCGACAGGGGTAACGGCTACACCTTC.

This sequence joins TRBV27 and TRBJ2-7; TRBD1 is a possible D gene (5 bases). The V end lost 5 bases, the J end lost 6 bases, and 11 bases lay between the germline ends. CDR1 MNHEY and CDR2 SMNVEV come from the germline V gene (reference sequence). CDR3 length: 12 amino acids. Written as DNA, the CDR3 is TGTGCCAGCAGTCGTGGGCAGGGCGAGCAGTACTTC. Translation: CASSRGQGEQYF.

This chain uses TRBV18 with TRBJ1-2; TRBD1 is a possible D gene (6 bases). Per germline, CDR1 KGHSH and CDR2 LQKENI. Deletions cut 6 bases from V and 4 bases from J, with 12 bases between. The CDR3 runs 13 residues. As DNA, the CDR3 is TGTGCCAGCTCCCAGGGACAAATCTATGGCTACACCTTC. As protein: CASSQGQIYGYTF.

The J gene is TRBJ2-1, the V gene TRBV7-2; 9 bases are a match to TRBD2. Germline V lookup: CDR1 SGHTA, CDR2 FQGNSA. V shed 1 base, J shed 7 bases, and the junction held 5 bases outside the gene matches. CDR3 size: 15 residues. As DNA, the CDR3 is TGTGCCAGCAGCTTAGGGCTAGCGGGGAGGAATGAGCAGTTCTTC. Its translation is CASSLGLAGRNEQFF.

This chain links TRBV11-2 with TRBJ2-3; 12 nucleotides line up with TRBD2. The CDR3 runs to 17 residues. The germline gives CDR1 SGHAT, CDR2 FQNNGV. J lost 4 bases, V lost 1 base, and 6 bases had no gene match. The CDR3 reads CASSLVSLAGGSDTQYF. The CDR3, as DNA: TGTGCCAGCAGCTTAGTATCGCTAGCGGGGGGGTCAGATACGCAGTATTTT.

This clone appeared once. The chain links TRBV11-3 to TRBJ2-5, with a weak D call TRBD2 (6 bases). The CDR3 covers 16 residues. V was clipped by 5 bases and J by 5 bases, with 21 bases between them. Germline CDR1 and CDR2: SGHNT and YENEEA. The CDR3 coding sequence is TGTGCCAGCAGCCTATCTTTCGGGGGTGGCTTGGAGACCCAGTACTTC. Its translation: CASSLSFGGGLETQYF.

CDR3 in DNA: TGTGCCAGCAGGAAGACAGGGCAAGAGACCCAGTACTTC. It codes for CASRKTGQETQYF. This chain connects TRBV6-5 to TRBJ2-5; 7 bases are a match to TRBD1. Unmatched junction bases numbered 3, after V lost 6 bases and J lost 2 bases. Germline loops: CDR1 MNHEY, CDR2 SVGAGI. The CDR3 sequence is 13 residues long.

This clone was counted a few times. The rearrangement uses TRBV7-9 and TRBJ1-4, with 8 bases aligning to TRBD1. V dropped 5 bases and J dropped 8; count of bases not matched to a gene: 10. There are 15 residues in the CDR3. Germline V CDR1 and CDR2: SEHNR, FQNEAQ (reference sequence). DNA for the CDR3: TGTGCCAGCAGCACCACAGGGGGGAGGCTAGAAAAACTGTTTTTT. Protein: CASSTTGGRLEKLFF.

V is TRBV19 and J is TRBJ2-1; 10 bases map to TRBD1. The CDR3 extends over 16 amino acids. Trimming cost V 3 bases and J 5 bases; bases outside gene matches: 7. The V gene's germline CDR1 is LNHDA and CDR2 SQIVND (reference sequence). The CDR3 nucleotides are TGTGCCAGTAGTATCTTAGACAGGGGGCTCAACAATGAGCAGTTCTTC. Protein sequence: CASSILDRGLNNEQFF. Full variable domain (outside the CDR3, taken from reference TRBV19 and TRBJ2-1): DGGITQSPKYLFRKEGQNVTLSCEQNLNHDAMYWYRQDPGQGLRLIYYSQIVNDFQKGDIAEGYSVSREKKESFPLTVTSAQKNPTAFYLCASSILDRGLNNEQFFGPGTRLTVL.

The chain carries TRBV4-1 and TRBJ1-1; the D gene is possibly TRBD1 (6 bases). Germline CDR1 reads MGHRA; CDR2 reads YSYEKL. V gave up 2 bases and J gave up 4 bases, with 17 bases separating them. The CDR3 contains 16 residues. The CDR3 loop reads CASSQSQGQKITEAFF. CDR3 DNA sequence: TGCGCCAGCAGCCAATCCCAGGGGCAGAAGATCACTGAAGCTTTCTTT.

The chain joins TRBV10-1 to TRBJ2-7, with 7 bases that match TRBD2. V lost 6 bases, J lost 6 bases, and 23 bases stayed unmatched. The V gene's germline CDR1 is WNHNN and CDR2 SYGVQD (reference sequence). The CDR3 is 18 amino acids. For the CDR3, the DNA is TGCGCCAGCAGCCGGGGCCCGGCGCGGGAGTTCGAAAAGGGCGAGCAGTACGTC. Residues: CASSRGPAREFEKGEQYV.